The 25 T cell receptor beta chains in this list originate from one sample, sequenced in a study of CD8 T cells in ankylosing spondylitis. TCRdb re-called the 5' RACE reads through MiXCR, storing one row per CDR3 protein. The table records approximately 300,000 distinct CDR3 sequences, roughly 20% of them present only once. Specimen: blood, either unsorted or a sorted T cell fraction (not recorded which). These receptors all stem from a male donor with ankylosing spondylitis or in good health (not recorded which).

This clonotype has just a few counts. The chain recombines TRBV20-1 with TRBJ1-6; perhaps TRBD1 as D (5 bases). Trimming stripped 6 bases from V and 6 bases from J, with 18 bases between. This CDR3 region has 15 residues. Germline V gene lookup returns CDR1 DFQATT and CDR2 SNEGSKA (reference sequence). CDR3 nucleotide sequence: TGCAGTGCCCCGGGGGGGGTTAACCTTAATTCACCCCTCCACTTT. It translates to CSAPGGVNLNSPLHF.

This clonotype was found a few times. This chain joins TRBV3-1 and TRBJ2-2; TRBD2 is a possible D gene (6 bases). Germline values: CDR1 LGHDT, CDR2 YNNKEL (reference sequence). The V end was cut by 7 bases, the J end by 1 base, with 16 bases between. The CDR3 runs to 16 residues. CDR3 in DNA: TGTGCCAGCACCTTCGGGGGACTGGAGAACACCGGGGAGCTGTTTTTT. It specifies CASTFGGLENTGELFF. The complete variable domain, with remaining parts taken from reference TRBV3-1 and TRBJ2-2, reads DTAVSQTPKYLVTQMGNDKSIKCEQNLGHDTMYWYKQDSKKFLKIMFSYNNKELIINETVPNRFSPKSPDKAHLNLHINSLELGDSAVYFCASTFGGLENTGELFFGEGSRLTVL.

The chain has TRBV5-1 and TRBJ2-5; 7 positions agree with TRBD1. Germline-derived CDR1 and CDR2 are SGHRS and YFSETQ. The CDR3 runs 15 residues. V dropped 4 bases and J dropped 3; count of bases not matched to a gene: 9. The CDR3 reads CASSGTTGTEETQYF. CDR3 sequence (DNA): TGCGCCAGCAGCGGTACCACTGGGACAGAAGAGACCCAGTACTTC.

This clonotype showed up just a few times. This chain uses TRBV5-1 with TRBJ1-2; no clear D gene. The CDR3 is 15 residues long. Trimming took 0 bases from V and 3 from J, leaving 12 bases between them. Looked up from germline, CDR1 is SGHRS and CDR2 is YFSETQ. This CDR3 is CASSLGASGDYGYTF. As DNA, the CDR3 is TGCGCCAGCAGCTTGGGGGCGTCGGGTGACTATGGCTACACCTTC.

This clonotype occurred a few times. The genes are TRBV30 and TRBJ2-2, with no clear D. Trimming cost V 3 bases and J 7 bases, with 12 bases left between them. This CDR3 has 13 residues. Germline V gene data show CDR1 as GTSNPN and CDR2 as SVGIG (reference sequence). CDR3 coding DNA: TGTGCCTGGAGCCCCCAGAGCGTCGGGGAGCTGTTTTTT. Protein product: CAWSPQSVGELFF.

This clonotype came up a few times. The gene calls are TRBV24-1 and TRBJ2-2, with D possibly being TRBD1 or TRBD2 (5 bases each). The CDR3 covers 18 residues. The V gene lost 0 bases and the J gene lost 7 bases, with 20 bases spanning the gap. The germline V gene has CDR1 KGHDR and CDR2 SFDVKD. CDR3 bases: TGTGCCACCAGTGATTTGCCCGGTCGTGGGGGAACGAACGGGGAGCTGTTTTTT. Encoded protein: CATSDLPGRGGTNGELFF.

The rearrangement links TRBV30 to TRBJ1-5; the D gene is possibly TRBD1 (5 bases). This CDR3 spans 12 amino acids. Trimming took off 2 bases at V and 6 bases at J, with 8 bases between the two ends. Germline V gene sequence: CDR1 GTSNPN, CDR2 SVGIG (reference sequence). The CDR3 region is CAWSPGGQPQHF. CDR3 in DNA: TGTGCCTGGAGTCCGGGGGGTCAGCCCCAGCATTTT.

This clonotype was counted between two and nine times. This sequence joins TRBV5-1 and TRBJ1-6; D perhaps matches TRBD1 (6 bases). The CDR3 runs to 14 residues. Germline V lookup: CDR1 SGHRS, CDR2 YFSETQ. V was trimmed by 4 bases and J by 4 bases, leaving 9 bases between them. Here the CDR3 DNA reads TGCGCCAGCAGCCTGGACAGTTATAATTCACCCCTCCACTTT. This translates into CASSLDSYNSPLHF.

The genes are TRBV29-1 and TRBJ2-7; D unclear. The length of the CDR3 is 11 residues. V shed 6 bases and J shed 4 bases, with 10 bases lying between them. Germline-derived CDR1 and CDR2 are SQVTM and ANQGSEA. The CDR3 sequence is CSVKPGYEQYV. As DNA, the CDR3 is TGCAGCGTGAAACCGGGTTACGAGCAGTACGTC.

This chain joins TRBV12-3 or TRBV12-4 and TRBJ2-2; weak D call: TRBD2 (6 bases). The CDR3 extends over 13 amino acids. V was trimmed by 4 bases and J by 5 bases, leaving 8 bases between them. The CDR3 is CASSWGVTGELFF. The CDR3 bases are TGTGCCAGCAGTTGGGGGGTTACCGGGGAGCTGTTTTTT.

This rearrangement joins TRBV29-1 to TRBJ2-6; D gene ambiguous. There are 13 residues in the CDR3. The germline V and J ends were trimmed by 3 bases and 1 base, with 4 bases remaining between them. From germline, CDR1 is SQVTM and CDR2 ANQGSEA. CDR3 DNA sequence: TGCAGCGTTGAGGGGTCTGGGGCCAACGTCCTGACTTTC. This translates into CSVEGSGANVLTF.

The sample holds a few counts of this clonotype. The V gene is TRBV5-1, the J gene TRBJ2-1, with TRBD2 matching 8 bases. Germline-derived CDR1 and CDR2 are SGHRS and YFSETQ. This CDR3 has 16 amino acids. Trimming took 1 base from V and 0 from J; bases not matched to a gene: 3. DNA of the CDR3: TGCGCCAGCAGCTTGAAAAGCGGGAGCTCCTACAATGAGCAGTTCTTC. Its translation is CASSLKSGSSYNEQFF.

This rearrangement joins TRBV20-1 to TRBJ1-5, with D possibly TRBD1 on 5 matching bases. Germline CDR1 is DFQATT and CDR2 is SNEGSKA (reference sequence). V lost 1 base and J lost 3, with 7 bases in between. This CDR3 spans 13 amino acids. The CDR3 here is CSARGGTNQPQHF. In DNA form, the CDR3 reads TGCAGTGCTAGAGGGGGGACCAATCAGCCCCAGCATTTT.

The V gene is TRBV20-1, the J gene TRBJ2-5; unclear D gene. CDR3 size: 14 residues. Per germline, CDR1 DFQATT and CDR2 SNEGSKA (reference sequence). Deletions cut 2 bases from V and 1 base from J, with 11 bases between. CDR3 sequence: CSARTVSSQETQYF. CDR3 coding DNA: TGCAGTGCTAGAACTGTATCCAGCCAAGAGACCCAGTACTTC.

This clonotype was seen at least ten times. The V and J genes are TRBV6-5 and TRBJ2-2; D is possibly TRBD1 or TRBD2 (5 bases each). The CDR3 extends over 14 amino acids. Germline CDR1 MNHEY, CDR2 SVGAGI. With 1 base removed from V and 2 bases from J, the gap between germline ends came to 5 bases. CDR3 in amino acids: CASSYWDNTGELFF. In DNA, the CDR3 is TGTGCCAGCAGTTACTGGGACAACACCGGGGAGCTGTTTTTT.

This clonotype was picked up a small number of times. The chain has TRBV5-1 and TRBJ2-3; D gene ambiguous. V lost 0 bases and J lost 4, with 9 bases in between. CDR1 SGHRS and CDR2 YFSETQ come from the germline V gene. This CDR3 comprises 14 residues. The CDR3 is CASSLVRRPDTQYF. Written as DNA, the CDR3 is TGCGCCAGCAGCTTGGTGCGCAGACCAGATACGCAGTATTTT.

V is TRBV7-2 and J is TRBJ2-1; the D gene is possibly TRBD2 (6 bases). Germline V gene sequence: CDR1 SGHTA, CDR2 FQGNSA. V dropped 1 base and J dropped 8 bases, with 18 bases sitting between them. This CDR3 has 16 amino acids. CDR3 coding DNA: TGTGCCAGCAGCTTAGTTACTAGCTATTTATTCTATGAGCAGTTCTTC. Protein product: CASSLVTSYLFYEQFF. Together with reference TRBV7-2 and TRBJ2-1, the CDR3 gives the full variable domain: GAGVSQSPSNKVTEKGKDVELRCDPISGHTALYWYRQSLGQGLEFLIYFQGNSAPDKSGLPSDRFSAERTGGSVSTLTIQRTQQEDSAVYLCASSLVTSYLFYEQFFGPGTRLTVL.

The sample holds a few counts of this clonotype. The J gene is TRBJ2-2, the V gene TRBV12-3 or TRBV12-4; D call uncertain. V was pared by 7 bases and J by 4 bases, with 16 bases between. The CDR3 is made up of 15 amino acids. This CDR3 is CASTIRHAGTGELFF. As DNA, the CDR3 is TGTGCCAGCACCATAAGACACGCTGGCACCGGGGAGCTGTTTTTT.

A few counts support this clonotype. The chain joins TRBV21-1 to TRBJ2-3; the D call of TRBD2 is as the table states it, not checked on the DNA. TRBV21-1 is tagged as a pseudogene. The CDR3 has 17 amino acids. CDR3 sequence reads: CASSKGSSGSPTDTQYF. In DNA form, the CDR3 reads TGTGCCAGCAGCAAAGGTTCTAGCGGGAGCCCCACAGATACGCAGTATTTT.

This clonotype has more than one count but fewer than ten. The DNA for the CDR3 is TGTGCCAGCAGACCAGGGCGCTCCTACGAGCAGTACGTC. As protein: CASRPGRSYEQYV. The V call is TRBV2, the J call TRBJ2-7; D is perhaps TRBD1 (5 bases). The CDR3 totals 13 residues. In germline, CDR1 is SNHLY, CDR2 FYNNEI. Trimming stripped 6 bases from V and 0 bases from J, with 9 bases between.

The chain carries TRBV12-3 or TRBV12-4 and TRBJ2-5, with D perhaps TRBD2 (6 bases). The CDR3 runs to 14 residues. V gave up 3 bases and J gave up 5 bases, with 13 bases separating them. CDR3 nucleotides: TGTGCCAGCAGTTTTACTAGCCTGCAGGAGACCCAGTACTTC. Its translation: CASSFTSLQETQYF.

This clonotype appeared many times. V gene TRBV10-3 combines with J gene TRBJ2-1, with 14 bases matching TRBD2. The CDR3 extends over 16 amino acids. Germline V CDR1 and CDR2: ENHRY, SYGVKD. V lost 1 base, J lost 7 bases, and 3 bases stayed unmatched. The CDR3 loop reads CAISEWGTSGSNEQFF. The CDR3 DNA reads TGTGCCATCAGTGAGTGGGGGACTAGCGGGAGTAATGAGCAGTTCTTC.

This clonotype showed up just a few times. This sequence joins TRBV29-1 and TRBJ2-6; the match to TRBD1 covers 7 bases. With V trimmed by 6 bases and J by 0 bases, 11 bases remained unmatched. The CDR3 has 17 residues. Germline loops: CDR1 SQVTM, CDR2 ANQGSEA. The CDR3 nucleotides read TGCAGCGTGGGCCGGGACAGAGCTAGCTCTGGGGCCAACGTCCTGACTTTC. It yields the protein CSVGRDRASSGANVLTF.

The chain is built from TRBV6-1 and TRBJ1-2; D gene unclear. The V and J ends lost 5 bases and 6 bases respectively, with 13 bases between them. In germline, CDR1 is MNHNS, CDR2 SASEGT. The CDR3 consists of 13 residues. The CDR3 loop reads CASSPPGRHGYTF. The CDR3 DNA is TGTGCCAGCAGTCCCCCGGGAAGGCATGGCTACACCTTC.

For the CDR3, the DNA is TGTGCCAGCAGTTACCTGGACAGGGTGGACTCACCCCTCCACTTT. This encodes CASSYLDRVDSPLHF. The chain carries TRBV6-5 and TRBJ1-6; 8 positions agree with TRBD1. With 2 bases clipped from V and 10 bases from J, the junction kept 7 bases outside the gene matches. The CDR3 consists of 15 residues. Germline loops: CDR1 MNHEY, CDR2 SVGAGI.